Presented here are 28 T cell receptor beta chains from one specimen sequenced in a study of T cell repertoires in cytomegalovirus infection. No antigen has been assigned to these receptors. TCRdb called the reads again in MiXCR, with one record for every CDR3 protein. The sample yields 300,000 or so distinct CDR3 sequences, around 25% seen once. The sample in question was cultured PBMCs, obtained from culture after CMV antigen stimulation. Source of these receptors: a human donor in good health (CMV status not recorded). Some clones in this sample may be carry-over from other donors' samples.

In this sample, this clonotype turned up once. This chain connects TRBV6-2 or TRBV6-3 to TRBJ2-7; possibly TRBD2 for D (6 bases). This CDR3 region has 16 residues. Germline CDR1 is MNHEY and CDR2 is SVGEGT. V gave up 0 bases and J gave up 6 bases, with 18 bases separating them. CDR3 loop: CASSYSRGRVRGEQYV. CDR3 nucleotide sequence: TGTGCCAGCAGTTACTCGAGGGGCCGCGTGCGGGGCGAGCAGTACGTC.

This clonotype was seen ten or more times. V and J are TRBV18 and TRBJ2-1, with 8 nucleotides matching TRBD1. Germline-derived CDR1 and CDR2 are KGHSH and LQKENI. The CDR3 runs 16 residues. V was clipped by 0 bases and J by 7 bases; unmatched bases: 8. The CDR3 nucleotides are TGTGCCAGCTCACCACCAGGGACAGGTCGCGGGAATGAGCAGTTCTTC. Translation gives CASSPPGTGRGNEQFF.

This CDR3 reads CSGIGVQNTDTQYF. DNA of the CDR3: TGCAGTGGAATTGGAGTTCAGAACACAGATACGCAGTATTTT. This chain joins TRBV20-1 and TRBJ2-3; D gene ambiguous. CDR1 and CDR2 from the germline V gene are DFQATT and SNEGSKA (reference sequence). The CDR3 is 14 amino acids. Trimming cost V 7 bases and J 2 bases, with 16 bases left between them.

There are a few counts of this clonotype. The chain uses TRBV12-3 or TRBV12-4 and TRBJ1-4; unclear D gene. Trimming left V 8 bases short and J 5 bases short, with 12 bases between. The CDR3 totals 13 residues. The CDR3: CASQPQSNEKLFF. CDR3 DNA sequence: TGTGCCAGCCAACCCCAATCGAATGAAAAACTGTTTTTT.

This clonotype was observed many times. The chain carries TRBV4-2 and TRBJ2-7; D is perhaps TRBD1 (5 bases). V dropped 0 bases and J dropped 6 bases, with 9 bases sitting between them. The germline V gene has CDR1 LGHNA and CDR2 YNFKEQ. The CDR3 is 13 amino acids. The CDR3 sequence: CASSQDRTGEQYF. The CDR3 nucleotides read TGTGCCAGCAGCCAAGATCGCACAGGCGAGCAGTACTTC.

This clonotype was counted many times. The J gene is TRBJ1-4, the V gene TRBV7-2; D not certain. The CDR3 contains 14 residues. The V end was cut by 8 bases, the J end by 6 bases, with 16 bases between. Germline CDR1 reads SGHTA; CDR2 reads FQGNSA. In nucleotides, the CDR3 is TGTGCCAGCGCCAGAGACGGTGGTTATGAAAAACTGTTTTTT. Protein: CASARDGGYEKLFF. The full variable domain, rest sourced from reference TRBV7-2 and TRBJ1-4, is GAGVSQSPSNKVTEKGKDVELRCDPISGHTALYWYRQSLGQGLEFLIYFQGNSAPDKSGLPSDRFSAERTGGSVSTLTIQRTQQEDSAVYLCASARDGGYEKLFFGSGTQLSVL.

This clonotype was counted only a few times. The CDR3 DNA reads as TGTGCCAGCAGTTTAGTCGGAGACAATCAGCCCCAGCATTTT. It yields the protein CASSLVGDNQPQHF. This sequence joins TRBV12-3 or TRBV12-4 and TRBJ1-5; D ambiguous. Trimming removed 1 base at V and 3 bases at J, with 7 bases between. The length of the CDR3 is 14 residues.

This clonotype was detected a few times. The chain joins TRBV20-1 to TRBJ1-6; D might be TRBD1 (6 bases). The length of the CDR3 is 17 residues. CDR1 and CDR2 from the germline V gene are DFQATT and SNEGSKA (reference sequence). The ends were cut back, 0 bases at V and 0 bases at J, with 12 bases in the middle. The CDR3 protein is CSARDGTGRSYNSPLHF. The CDR3 bases are TGCAGTGCTAGAGACGGTACAGGGCGCTCCTATAATTCACCCCTCCACTTT.

V usage is TRBV15 and J usage is TRBJ2-5; possible D gene TRBD1, 6 bases. This CDR3 comprises 14 residues. CDR1 is LNHNV, CDR2 YYDKDF, per germline (reference sequence). V lost 0 bases, J lost 2 bases, and 7 bases lay in between. The CDR3 DNA follows: TGTGCCACCAGCAGAGACAGGGGACAAGAGACCCAGTACTTC. Amino acid sequence: CATSRDRGQETQYF.

This clonotype has ten or more counts. The chain couples TRBV7-8 to TRBJ1-5; D is uncertain. V was pared by 5 bases and J by 4 bases, with 6 bases between. This CDR3 is 12 amino acids long. Germline V gene data show CDR1 as SGHVS and CDR2 as FQNEAQ. CDR3 protein: CASSPINQPQHF. Written as DNA, the CDR3 is TGTGCCAGCAGCCCGATAAATCAGCCCCAGCATTTT. Variable domain in full (rest from reference TRBV7-8 and TRBJ1-5): GAGVSQSPRYKVAKRGQDVALRCDPISGHVSLFWYQQALGQGPEFLTYFQNEAQLDKSGLPSDRFFAERPEGSVSTLKIQRTQQEDSAVYLCASSPINQPQHFGDGTRLSIL.

This clonotype appeared a few times. This sequence joins TRBV7-9 and TRBJ1-1; the match to TRBD1 covers 11 bases. From germline, CDR1 is SEHNR and CDR2 FQNEAQ (reference sequence). CDR3 length: 13 residues. V shed 5 bases and J 10 bases; nucleotides not matched to a gene: 6. The CDR3 DNA is TGTGCCAGCAGCACGGACAGGGGGCTACGAGCTTTCTTT. This codes for CASSTDRGLRAFF.

The chain uses TRBV4-1 and TRBJ2-3, with D tentatively TRBD1 (5 bases). Germline CDR1 MGHRA, CDR2 YSYEKL. Deletions cut 4 bases from V and 8 bases from J, with 13 bases between. There are 13 residues in the CDR3. The CDR3 DNA reads as TGCGCCAGCAGCCCACGTTCAGGGATTACGCAGTATTTT. This sequence encodes CASSPRSGITQYF.

This chain joins TRBV4-3 and TRBJ2-5; 11 bases fit TRBD2. The CDR3 is 18 residues long. The V and J ends lost 2 bases and 7 bases, in that order; junction bases with no gene match: 15. Germline CDR1 reads LGHNA; CDR2 reads YSLEER. CDR3 sequence reads: CASSQTFSGRGATGTQYF. The CDR3 DNA follows: TGCGCCAGCAGCCAAACCTTTAGCGGGAGGGGCGCCACAGGGACCCAGTACTTC.

The chain links TRBV7-8 to TRBJ2-5; D unclear. Germline V CDR1 and CDR2: SGHVS, FQNEAQ. V lost 2 bases, J lost 3 bases, and 13 bases lay in between. This CDR3 comprises 15 residues. DNA for the CDR3: TGTGCCAGCAGCTTATACGTAGGCAGCGAAGAGACCCAGTACTTC. Amino acids: CASSLYVGSEETQYF.

This clonotype has ten or more counts. This chain uses TRBV7-2 with TRBJ2-7; D may correspond to TRBD1 or TRBD2 (5 bases each). The germline V and J ends were trimmed by 5 bases and 0 bases, with 11 bases remaining between them. Germline lookup yields CDR1 SGHTA and CDR2 FQGNSA. CDR3 length equals 14 residues. This CDR3 is CASSGGPLSYEQYV. CDR3 sequence (DNA): TGTGCCAGCAGCGGGGGACCGCTCTCCTACGAGCAGTACGTC.

In its sample, this clonotype was seen a few times. The rearrangement uses TRBV4-3 and TRBJ1-6; D is uncertain. Germline CDR1 reads LGHNA; CDR2 reads YSLEER. The CDR3 runs 13 residues. V lost 0 bases and J lost 8, with 5 bases in between. CDR3 amino acids: CASSQEIDSPLHF. As DNA, the CDR3 is TGCGCCAGCAGCCAAGAAATCGATTCACCCCTCCACTTT.

This clonotype came up a few times. The chain combines TRBV6-2 or TRBV6-3 with TRBJ2-7; D is perhaps TRBD1 (6 bases). The V end lost 6 bases, the J end lost 6 bases, and 15 bases lay between the germline ends. The germline V gene encodes CDR1 MNHEY and CDR2 SVGEGT. The CDR3 is 13 amino acids. The CDR3 sequence is CASSPRGNSEQYV. The CDR3, as DNA: TGTGCCAGCAGCCCCAGGGGAAATTCCGAGCAGTACGTC.

This clonotype has more than one count but fewer than ten. This rearrangement joins TRBV6-2 or TRBV6-3 to TRBJ2-7; 8 bases fit TRBD1. The V and J ends lost 11 bases and 6 bases, in that order; junction bases with no gene match: 6. Germline values: CDR1 MNHEY, CDR2 SVGEGT. This CDR3 has 11 residues. The CDR3 coding sequence is TGTGCCGGAGGACAGGGAGGCGAGCAGTACTTC. Its protein is CAGGQGGEQYF.

V and J are TRBV20-1 and TRBJ2-1, with TRBD1 matching over 7 bases. CDR1 DFQATT and CDR2 SNEGSKA come from the germline V gene (reference sequence). V gave up 5 bases and J gave up 6 bases; unmatched junction bases: 4. The CDR3 has 12 residues. The CDR3 DNA follows: TGCAGTGCTTCGGGACAGTCCAATGAGCAGTTCTTC. It yields the protein CSASGQSNEQFF.

The rearrangement uses TRBV29-1 and TRBJ2-4, with no clear D. The CDR3 covers 13 residues. Germline-derived CDR1 and CDR2 are SQVTM and ANQGSEA. Trimming removed 1 base at V and 5 bases at J, with 9 bases between. CDR3 DNA: TGCAGCGTTGAAGCATACGGAGAAAACATTCAGTACTTC. It codes for CSVEAYGENIQYF. Full variable domain (remainder filled in from reference TRBV29-1 and TRBJ2-4): SAVISQKPSRDICQRGTSLTIQCQVDSQVTMMFWYRQQPGQSLTLIATANQGSEATYESGFVIDKFPISRPNLTFSTLTVSNMSPEDSSIYLCSVEAYGENIQYFGAGTRLSVL.

This clonotype was seen only a few times. This chain links TRBV6-5 with TRBJ2-2; 9 bases align to TRBD2. CDR1 and CDR2 from the germline V gene are MNHEY and SVGAGI. The CDR3 has 16 amino acids. Losses at the gene ends were 1 base for V and 1 base for J; bases not matched to a gene: 1. The CDR3 spells CASSYLTSGNTGELFF. CDR3 DNA: TGTGCCAGCAGTTACTTGACTAGCGGGAACACCGGGGAGCTGTTTTTT.

The V call is TRBV13, the J call TRBJ2-2; 10 positions match TRBD1. With V trimmed by 4 bases and J by 7 bases, 9 bases remained unmatched. Germline V gene lookup returns CDR1 PRHDT and CDR2 FYEKMQ (reference sequence). CDR3 length: 16 residues. The DNA of the CDR3 is TGTGCCAGCAGCTACCGGGACAGGGGAGGGAGCGGGGAGCTGTTTTTT. This codes for CASSYRDRGGSGELFF.

This clonotype was counted ten times or more. This chain uses TRBV7-8 with TRBJ2-7; the match to TRBD2 covers 16 bases. The ends lost 5 bases at V and 6 bases at J; junction bases unmatched: 7. Germline V gene sequence: CDR1 SGHVS, CDR2 FQNEAQ. The CDR3 totals 16 residues. The CDR3 spells CASSAPGLAGGGEQYF. The CDR3 bases are TGTGCCAGCAGCGCTCCGGGACTAGCGGGAGGGGGCGAGCAGTACTTC.

This clonotype was observed a few times. V and J are TRBV19 and TRBJ2-2; D tentatively reads TRBD1 or TRBD2 (5 bases each). V dropped 3 bases and J dropped 10 bases, with 9 bases sitting between them. The CDR3 sequence is 12 residues long. Germline V gene sequence: CDR1 LNHDA, CDR2 SQIVND (reference sequence). The CDR3 DNA reads as TGTGCCAGTAGTATCCCCGGGGCGGAGCTGTTTTTT. Protein: CASSIPGAELFF. Variable domain in full (rest from reference TRBV19 and TRBJ2-2): DGGITQSPKYLFRKEGQNVTLSCEQNLNHDAMYWYRQDPGQGLRLIYYSQIVNDFQKGDIAEGYSVSREKKESFPLTVTSAQKNPTAFYLCASSIPGAELFFGEGSRLTVL.

A few counts support this clonotype. The chain combines TRBV20-1 with TRBJ2-1; D is perhaps TRBD1 or TRBD2 (6 bases each). CDR3 length: 16 residues. Germline V gene data show CDR1 as DFQATT and CDR2 as SNEGSKA (reference sequence). V was shortened by 5 bases and J by 10 bases, with 27 bases between the two germline ends. The CDR3 here is CSAVFILGKRGGEQFF. CDR3 DNA sequence: TGCAGTGCTGTATTTATACTAGGAAAGCGAGGGGGGGAGCAGTTCTTC.

The CDR3: CASSQGEQLAAYNEQFF. The CDR3 coding sequence is TGCGCCAGCAGCCAAGGAGAACAACTAGCGGCCTACAATGAGCAGTTCTTC. The rearrangement links TRBV4-1 to TRBJ2-1, with 8 bases lining up with TRBD2. CDR3 length: 17 amino acids. V was clipped by 1 base and J by 2 bases; unmatched bases: 7. The germline CDR1 and CDR2 sequences are MGHRA and YSYEKL.

This clonotype has only a few counts. The genes are TRBV7-2 and TRBJ2-5, with 12 bases that match TRBD1. The V segment lost 7 bases and the J segment 0 bases; nucleotides outside the gene matches: 6. Germline lookup yields CDR1 SGHTA and CDR2 FQGNSA. The CDR3 extends over 16 amino acids. The CDR3 region has the DNA TGTGCCAGCACCGGGACAGGGGGCCGGTACCAAGAGACCCAGTACTTC. It yields the protein CASTGTGGRYQETQYF.

This clonotype has at least ten counts. The chain recombines TRBV20-1 with TRBJ2-3, with a tentative D call TRBD2 (6 bases). Germline loops: CDR1 DFQATT, CDR2 SNEGSKA (reference sequence). V gave up 6 bases and J gave up 1 base, with 14 bases separating them. This CDR3 comprises 14 residues. The CDR3 DNA sequence: TGCAGTGCCAGCTCTAGCGCTGGCACAGATACGCAGTATTTT. Its translation is CSASSSAGTDTQYF.